This T cell receptor beta chain was sequenced in a study of blood T cell repertoires in COVID-19. The CDR3 is 13 residues long. Germline V lookup: CDR1 SNHLY, CDR2 FYNNEI. The trim removed 7 bases at V and 4 bases at J, leaving 6 bases unmatched. Clones were sequenced by immunoSEQ multiplex PCR, and TCRdb holds only the in-frame ones, with some missing. Among approximately 240,000 clones listed, approximately 83% were seen once. Sequencing was performed on peripheral blood. This sequence joins TRBV2 and TRBJ1-1, with TRBD1 identical over 7 bases. The receptor comes from a woman in her twenties or thirties who had recovered from COVID-19. CDR3 region: CASTTPGGTEAFF. The CDR3 nucleotides are TGTGCCAGCACCACTCCAGGGGGCACTGAAGCTTTCTTT.